These 14 T cell receptor beta chains were sequenced from one sample in a study of immune aging and cytomegalovirus after organ transplant. No antigen is known for these receptors. Time point given: five sample-tagged time points from pre-transplant (day -1) to day 368 post-transplant, pooled. BD Rhapsody targeted mRNA and AbSeq chemistry was used for microwell cell capture and library preparation. MiXCR was run by TCRdb on the single-cell sequencing reads, yielding one entry per CDR3 protein. Altogether 20,000 to 25,000 distinct CDR3 sequences are present, 36% being singletons, with the ten largest covering around 25%. The sample consisted of CMV peptide-activated CD4+ and CD8+ T cells sorted from blood, taken at five time points, pooled. The subset denotes: sorted CD8+CD137+ and CD4+CD154+ T cells after 11 to 13 h CMV IE-1 peptide stimulation. The receptors were sampled from a female donor who had a heart transplant and CMV viremia.

The chain couples TRBV3-1 to TRBJ2-7; 14 nucleotides line up with TRBD2. This CDR3 has 15 residues. Losses at the gene ends were 3 bases for V and 6 bases for J; bases not matched to a gene: 4. The V gene's germline CDR1 is LGHDT and CDR2 YNNKEL (reference sequence). In nucleotides, the CDR3 is TGTGCCAGCAGCCAGGGACTAGCGGGAGTCGGCGAGCAGTACTTC. This codes for CASSQGLAGVGEQYF.

In its sample, this clonotype was seen a few times. The chain uses TRBV25-1 and TRBJ1-5; 12 positions agree with TRBD1. Trimming removed 2 bases from V and 7 bases from J; junction bases left unmatched: 9. The CDR3 totals 17 residues. The germline V gene encodes CDR1 MGHDK and CDR2 SYGVNS. This CDR3 reads CASSEGGTGGAGQPQHF. The CDR3 DNA is TGTGCCAGCAGTGAAGGGGGGACAGGGGGCGCGGGACAGCCCCAGCATTTT.

In this sample, this clonotype is medium-sized (0.01 to 0.1%). The chain carries TRBV20-1 and TRBJ2-5; D may correspond to TRBD1 or TRBD2 (7 bases each). V lost 0 bases and J 7 bases, leaving 18 bases between the germline ends. Germline V gives CDR1 DFQATT, CDR2 SNEGSKA (reference sequence). The CDR3 totals 15 residues. CDR3 DNA: TGCAGTGCTAGAGATCGAGCCCCCAGGGGGGGGACCCAGTACTTC. The encoded protein is CSARDRAPRGGTQYF.

This clonotype was seen repeatedly, ten times or more. V and J are TRBV7-9 and TRBJ1-6; 11 bases align to TRBD1. J lost 2 bases, V lost 1 base, and 10 bases had no gene match. Germline V lookup: CDR1 SEHNR, CDR2 FQNEAQ (reference sequence). This CDR3 has 20 amino acids. This CDR3 reads CASSLGVGQGAHTYNSPLHF. The CDR3, as DNA: TGTGCCAGCAGCTTAGGTGTTGGACAGGGGGCGCACACCTATAATTCACCCCTCCACTTT. The complete variable domain, with remaining parts taken from reference TRBV7-9 and TRBJ1-6, reads DTGVSQNPRHKITKRGQNVTFRCDPISEHNRLYWYRQTLGQGPEFLTYFQNEAQLEKSRLLSDRFSAERPKGSFSTLEIQRTEQGDSAMYLCASSLGVGQGAHTYNSPLHFGNGTRLTVT.

This clonotype was seen at least ten times. The chain couples TRBV20-1 to TRBJ2-4; no firm D call. Per germline, CDR1 DFQATT and CDR2 SNEGSKA (reference sequence). This CDR3 has 11 residues. Trimming pared 3 bases from V and 7 bases from J, leaving 7 bases between. The CDR3 nucleotides read TGCAGTGCTAGTGGGTTGAACATTCAGTACTTC. Translation: CSASGLNIQYF.

This clonotype came up many times. This chain links TRBV10-3 with TRBJ1-1; perhaps TRBD1 as D (5 bases). Trimming removed 3 bases from V and 1 base from J, with 6 bases in between. Germline assignment: CDR1 ENHRY and CDR2 SYGVKD. The CDR3 consists of 13 residues. CDR3 in amino acids: CAISEGENTEAFF. In nucleotides, the CDR3 is TGTGCCATCAGTGAAGGGGAGAACACTGAAGCTTTCTTT.

A few counts support this clonotype. The chain has TRBV6-2 or TRBV6-3 and TRBJ2-6; D possibly corresponds to TRBD1 (6 bases). With 8 bases removed from V and 1 base from J, the gap between germline ends came to 18 bases. Germline CDR1 MNHEY, CDR2 SVGEGT. The CDR3 runs to 17 residues. The CDR3 spells CASQGQGIGSGANVLTF. Written as DNA, the CDR3 is TGTGCCAGCCAGGGTCAGGGGATTGGGTCTGGGGCCAACGTCCTGACTTTC.

This clonotype turned up a few times. V and J are TRBV6-1 and TRBJ1-1, with D uncertain. Between the trimmed V and J ends, which lost 0 bases and 6 bases, there was a span of 14 bases. This CDR3 contains 15 residues. Germline CDR1 and CDR2: MNHNS and SASEGT. DNA of the CDR3: TGTGCCAGCAGTGAAGCTAAAGGGAAAAGGGCTGAAGCTTTCTTT. Protein sequence: CASSEAKGKRAEAFF.

About this clonotype: This sequence may be a read error, since a much larger clone differs from it by one base. This CDR3 is missing its conserved last phenylalanine or tryptophan, likely due to a read error. No DNA is shown, since the ends of the CDR3 on it are uncertain; the CDR3 is the one TCRdb lists. V is TRBV10-3 and J is TRBJ1-5. Germline lookup yields CDR1 ENHRY and CDR2 SYGVKD. The CDR3 length is 14 residues, termini included. The CDR3 spells CAISESSVNQPRHP.

This clonotype was seen many times. The V gene is TRBV29-1, the J gene TRBJ1-2, with 7 bases identical to TRBD1. The CDR3 length is 15 residues. Germline CDR1 reads SQVTM; CDR2 reads ANQGSEA. With 0 bases clipped from V and 9 bases from J, the junction kept 13 bases outside the gene matches. The CDR3 DNA sequence: TGCAGCGTTGAAGATCTAAAACAGGGGCCCGGGTGCTACACCTTC. This gives the protein CSVEDLKQGPGCYTF.

The chain uses TRBV6-6 and TRBJ2-7; the D gene is possibly TRBD2 (6 bases). The germline V and J ends were trimmed by 2 bases and 2 bases, with 13 bases remaining between them. Germline lookup yields CDR1 MNHNY and CDR2 SVGAGI (reference sequence). The CDR3 length is 15 residues. CDR3: CASSYPSVSPYEQYF. The CDR3 DNA reads as TGTGCCAGCAGTTACCCTAGCGTTTCTCCCTACGAGCAGTACTTC.

This clonotype has a handful of counts. The V gene is TRBV19, the J gene TRBJ1-1; D gene uncertain. CDR3 size: 15 residues. Deletions cut 4 bases from V and 0 bases from J, with 12 bases between. CDR1 and CDR2 from the germline V gene are LNHDA and SQIVND (reference sequence). The chain's CDR3 is CASSNPAGMNTEAFF. CDR3 nucleotides: TGTGCCAGTAGTAACCCAGCAGGTATGAACACTGAAGCTTTCTTT.

The V gene is TRBV2, the J gene TRBJ2-7, with a tentative D call TRBD1 (5 bases). There are 15 residues in the CDR3. CDR1 and CDR2 (germline): SNHLY, FYNNEI. Trimming left V 5 bases short and J 3 bases short, with 17 bases between. The DNA for the CDR3 is TGTGCCAGCAGTTGGACATTTGGTGAAGGCTACGAGCAGTACTTC. It is translated as CASSWTFGEGYEQYF.

The gene calls are TRBV19 and TRBJ1-2, with 10 bases that match TRBD1. V shed 5 bases, J shed 8 bases, and the junction held 11 bases outside the gene matches. This CDR3 contains 15 residues. Germline V gene data show CDR1 as LNHDA and CDR2 as SQIVND (reference sequence). CDR3 residues: CASSQSRDRGRGYTF. CDR3 in DNA: TGTGCCAGTAGTCAGTCCCGGGACAGGGGCAGGGGCTACACCTTC. Complete variable domain (other parts from reference TRBV19 and TRBJ1-2): DGGITQSPKYLFRKEGQNVTLSCEQNLNHDAMYWYRQDPGQGLRLIYYSQIVNDFQKGDIAEGYSVSREKKESFPLTVTSAQKNPTAFYLCASSQSRDRGRGYTFGSGTRLTVV.